The next 2 T cell receptor beta chains were all read from a single sample in a study of graft-versus-host responses after intestinal transplantation. Data came from immunoSEQ multiplex PCR; TCRdb stores just in-frame clones and leaves some out. The sample contains about 59,000 clones, about 94% of which appear only once. These receptors' targets are unknown. The material was unstimulated CD4+ T cells sorted from spleen or lymph node cells, obtained before transplant. The receptor source for this set is a human donor who was the organ donor for an intestinal transplant.

The genes are TRBV28 and TRBJ1-2; D might be TRBD1 (6 bases). Trimming removed 5 bases at V and 7 bases at J, with 11 bases between. The CDR3 contains 12 residues. Germline V lookup: CDR1 MDHEN, CDR2 SYDVKM. The CDR3: CASSGYRAGYTF. The CDR3, as DNA: TGTGCCAGCAGTGGATACAGGGCTGGCTACACCTTC.

The V gene is TRBV7-9, the J gene TRBJ1-5; 9 nucleotides line up with TRBD1. The germline gives CDR1 SEHNR, CDR2 FQNEAQ (reference sequence). V shed 1 base, J shed 7 bases, and the junction held 11 bases outside the gene matches. The CDR3 length is 17 residues. In DNA form, the CDR3 reads TGTGCCAGCAGCTTAGATAGGGGACAGGGAGGTTACCAGCCCCAGCATTTT. The encoded protein is CASSLDRGQGGYQPQHF. The full variable domain, completed using reference TRBV7-9 and TRBJ1-5, is DTGVSQNPRHKITKRGQNVTFRCDPISEHNRLYWYRQTLGQGPEFLTYFQNEAQLEKSRLLSDRFSAERPKGSFSTLEIQRTEQGDSAMYLCASSLDRGQGGYQPQHFGDGTRLSIL.